The present TCR beta chain was sequenced within a study of blood T cell repertoires in COVID-19. Study overall: Whether acute or convalescent, the COVID-19 samples came from the United States, Italy and Spain.

Per the original methods: It was from reference gene primer amplification that nucleated cell counts were estimated. Here immunoSEQ multiplex PCR was the method, and the copy in TCRdb shows in-frame clones only, minus some. Clonal size and the V and J genes are those of that table, whereas D and trimming came from the DNA. Here the sample spans hundreds of thousands of clones, 75% to 90% being singletons. CDR3 length: 17 amino acids. With V trimmed by 0 bases and J by 3 bases, 6 bases remained unmatched. Germline CDR1 reads GTSNPN; CDR2 reads SVGIG (reference sequence). This clonotype was sampled from a woman aged 25 to 45 with active or convalescent COVID-19. Sequencing input: peripheral blood. V usage is TRBV30 and J usage is TRBJ2-7; 15 bases are shared with TRBD2. The chain's CDR3 is CAWSVRGLAGGVYEQYF. CDR3 nucleotide sequence: TGTGCCTGGAGTGTCCGAGGACTAGCGGGAGGGGTCTACGAGCAGTACTTC. Looking up the rest from reference TRBV30 and TRBJ2-7 gives the full variable domain: SQTIHQWPATLVQPVGSPLSLECTVEGTSNPNLYWYRQAAGRGLQLLFYSVGIGQISSEVPQNLSASRPQDRQFILSSKKLLLSDSGFYLCAWSVRGLAGGVYEQYFGPGTRLTVT.